A single sample is the source of the 25 T cell receptor beta chains below, sequenced in a study of cytomegalovirus exposure and HLA in healthy donors. Sequencing was performed with immunoSEQ multiplex PCR; in TCRdb, only in-frame clones are kept and a portion is missing. The repertoire consists of 150,000 or so clones, with roughly 89% occurring once and the leading ten covering more than 0.95%. Sequencing was done on a sample of PBMCs. These receptors were collected from a young woman in good health and CMV-seronegative.

This clone appeared a few times. The gene calls are TRBV5-4 and TRBJ1-2; TRBD1 agrees at 11 bases. With 0 bases clipped from V and 6 bases from J, the junction kept 1 base outside the gene matches. The CDR3 sequence is 14 residues long. CDR1 is SGHNT and CDR2 is YYREEE in the germline V gene (reference sequence). Here the CDR3 DNA reads TGTGCCAGCAGCTTGGGGGGACAGGGGGATGGCTACACCTTC. Its translation: CASSLGGQGDGYTF.

This chain links TRBV5-1 with TRBJ2-7, with D unresolved. Germline loops: CDR1 SGHRS, CDR2 YFSETQ. This CDR3 has 14 residues. The V end was cut by 0 bases, the J end by 1 base, with 8 bases between. DNA of the CDR3: TGCGCCAGCAGCTTGGGGGCTTTATCCTACGAGCAGTACTTC. This encodes CASSLGALSYEQYF. The full variable domain, completed using reference TRBV5-1 and TRBJ2-7, is KAGVTQTPRYLIKTRGQQVTLSCSPISGHRSVSWYQQTPGQGLQFLFEYFSETQRNKGNFPGRFSGRQFSNSRSEMNVSTLELGDSALYLCASSLGALSYEQYFGPGTRLTVT.

This chain connects TRBV6-5 to TRBJ1-1; D remains ambiguous. There are 11 residues in the CDR3. The germline gives CDR1 MNHEY, CDR2 SVGAGI. V lost 5 bases and J lost 11, with 12 bases in between. CDR3 nucleotides: TGTGCCAGCAGTCGAGGGATGGGGGCTTTCTTT. Translating it yields CASSRGMGAFF.

The chain couples TRBV6-5 to TRBJ1-1; 7 nucleotides line up with TRBD1. Looked up from germline, CDR1 is MNHEY and CDR2 is SVGAGI. CDR3 size: 13 residues. Trimming removed 6 bases from V and 4 bases from J; junction bases left unmatched: 5. CDR3 nucleotide sequence: TGTGCCAGCAGATACGACAGGGTCACTGAAGCTTTCTTT. Translation gives CASRYDRVTEAFF.

J is TRBJ1-5 and V is TRBV10-3, with 7 bases matching TRBD1. This CDR3 is built from 14 residues. V was pared by 2 bases and J by 5 bases, with 3 bases of the junction left unmatched. Germline CDR1 ENHRY, CDR2 SYGVKD. CDR3 sequence (DNA): TGTGCCATCAGTGAGGGGACAGAAGATCAGCCCCAGCATTTT. This sequence encodes CAISEGTEDQPQHF.

The chain employs TRBV5-1 and TRBJ2-1; TRBD2 agrees at 8 bases. This CDR3 spans 16 amino acids. CDR1 and CDR2 (germline): SGHRS, YFSETQ. V shed 4 bases and J 7 bases; nucleotides not matched to a gene: 13. The CDR3 region has the DNA TGCGCCAGCAGCCCACAACCGGGGGGGCAAGGGAATGAGCAGTTCTTC. Amino acid sequence: CASSPQPGGQGNEQFF.

V gene TRBV9 combines with J gene TRBJ1-1, with D hard to call. The ends were cut back, 0 bases at V and 1 base at J, with 4 bases in the middle. From germline, CDR1 is SGDLS and CDR2 YYNGEE. The CDR3 is 13 residues long. The chain's CDR3 is CASSVDWNTEAFF. In nucleotides, the CDR3 is TGTGCCAGCAGCGTAGACTGGAACACTGAAGCTTTCTTT.

J is TRBJ2-1 and V is TRBV5-1; TRBD2 matches at 11 bases. Trimming took 3 bases from V and 6 from J; bases not matched to a gene: 5. Germline assignment: CDR1 SGHRS and CDR2 YFSETQ. CDR3 length: 15 residues. DNA for the CDR3: TGCGCCAGCAGCTATAGCGGGGGGGCCTTCAATGAGCAGTTCTTC. Its protein product is CASSYSGGAFNEQFF. The whole variable domain, filled in from reference TRBV5-1 and TRBJ2-1, reads KAGVTQTPRYLIKTRGQQVTLSCSPISGHRSVSWYQQTPGQGLQFLFEYFSETQRNKGNFPGRFSGRQFSNSRSEMNVSTLELGDSALYLCASSYSGGAFNEQFFGPGTRLTVL.

The gene calls are TRBV18 and TRBJ2-5; 8 nucleotides agree with TRBD2. The trim removed 2 bases at V and 5 bases at J, leaving 4 bases unmatched. This CDR3 has 14 residues. Germline CDR1 KGHSH, CDR2 LQKENI. CDR3 nucleotides: TGTGCCAGCTCACCAACGTCGGGGGGGGAGACCCAGTACTTC. Amino acid sequence: CASSPTSGGETQYF.

The V gene is TRBV6-5, the J gene TRBJ1-1; 10 nucleotides line up with TRBD1. The CDR3 totals 14 residues. Unmatched junction bases numbered 3, after V lost 2 bases and J lost 6 bases. Germline V gives CDR1 MNHEY, CDR2 SVGAGI. CDR3 region: CASSYDRGLPEAFF. The CDR3 DNA is TGTGCCAGCAGTTACGACAGGGGGCTTCCTGAAGCTTTCTTT.

This chain uses TRBV9 with TRBJ2-5; 7 positions agree with TRBD2. V shed 1 base, J shed 2 bases, and the junction held 14 bases outside the gene matches. The germline CDR1 and CDR2 sequences are SGDLS and YYNGEE. The CDR3 is 18 residues long. This chain's CDR3 is CASSVFGFGGGRQETQYF. The CDR3 DNA is TGTGCCAGCAGCGTATTTGGTTTCGGCGGGGGTCGGCAAGAGACCCAGTACTTC.

In nucleotides, the CDR3 is TGCAGTGCCACCGGTGACTATGGCTACACCTTC. Translated: CSATGDYGYTF. The V call is TRBV20-1, the J call TRBJ1-2; D is unresolved. The CDR3 is made up of 11 amino acids. The V gene lost 6 bases and the J gene lost 3 bases, with 8 bases spanning the gap. Germline CDR1 reads DFQATT; CDR2 reads SNEGSKA (reference sequence).

CDR3 sequence: CASSRTRTNNEKLFF. The CDR3 DNA is TGTGCCAGCAGCCGCACCAGGACTAACAATGAAAAACTGTTTTTT. The rearrangement links TRBV7-9 to TRBJ1-4; D gene ambiguous. This CDR3 spans 15 amino acids. The germline gives CDR1 SEHNR, CDR2 FQNEAQ (reference sequence). The ends were cut back, 5 bases at V and 5 bases at J, with 15 bases in the middle.

In its sample, this clone was seen once. The gene calls are TRBV5-1 and TRBJ2-3; 8 bases fit TRBD2. CDR3 length: 16 amino acids. Unmatched junction bases numbered 4, after V lost 1 base and J lost 0 bases. Germline loops: CDR1 SGHRS, CDR2 YFSETQ. For the CDR3, the DNA is TGCGCCAGCAGCTTGCCGTTAGCGGGGAGCACAGATACGCAGTATTTT. Its protein product is CASSLPLAGSTDTQYF.

V is TRBV27 and J is TRBJ1-1; D remains unclear. V gave up 3 bases and J gave up 9 bases, with 14 bases separating them. CDR3 length equals 13 residues. Germline V CDR1 and CDR2: MNHEY, SMNVEV (reference sequence). The CDR3 spells CASSFDLRGQAFF. The CDR3, as DNA: TGTGCCAGCAGTTTTGATCTTCGGGGTCAAGCTTTCTTT.

For the CDR3, the DNA is TGTGCCAGCAGCCGAACTGTTTCAAGGGAGTCCCCCTACGAGCAGTACTTC. Encoded protein: CASSRTVSRESPYEQYF. The rearrangement uses TRBV5-8 and TRBJ2-7; a possible D gene is TRBD2 (5 bases). The germline gives CDR1 SGHTS, CDR2 YDEGEE. V shed 4 bases and J shed 2 bases, with 22 bases lying between them. The CDR3 runs 17 residues.

For the CDR3, the DNA is TGTGCCAGCAATCGTGACAGCCCTAACACTGAAGCTTTCTTT. It encodes CASNRDSPNTEAFF. The chain uses TRBV6-6 and TRBJ1-1; possible D gene TRBD1, 5 bases. Germline V gives CDR1 MNHNY, CDR2 SVGAGI (reference sequence). With 7 bases removed from V and 2 bases from J, the gap between germline ends came to 14 bases. The CDR3 is made up of 14 amino acids.

This sequence joins TRBV10-2 and TRBJ2-1; D not certain. This CDR3 is built from 14 residues. CDR1 is WSHSY, CDR2 SAAADI, per germline. V lost 4 bases and J 4 bases, leaving 11 bases between the germline ends. CDR3 nucleotide sequence: TGCGCCAGCAGTGCGGTCACCAAATACAATGAGCAGTTCTTC. Amino acid sequence: CASSAVTKYNEQFF.

The chain employs TRBV6-6 and TRBJ1-2; D call uncertain. Looked up from germline, CDR1 is MNHNY and CDR2 is SVGAGI (reference sequence). V lost 0 bases, J lost 8 bases, and 16 bases lay in between. This CDR3 comprises 15 residues. CDR3 sequence: CASSYSTGSAGGYTF. CDR3 in DNA: TGTGCCAGCAGTTACTCGACGGGGAGCGCTGGGGGCTACACCTTC.

The V gene is TRBV11-2, the J gene TRBJ2-5; the D gene is possibly TRBD1 (6 bases). Per germline, CDR1 SGHAT and CDR2 FQNNGV. Between the trimmed V and J ends, which lost 5 bases and 5 bases, there was a span of 15 bases. This CDR3 has 14 residues. CDR3 region: CASSRLAGVETQYF. As DNA, the CDR3 is TGTGCCAGCAGCCGGTTGGCAGGGGTGGAGACCCAGTACTTC.

The gene calls are TRBV11-2 and TRBJ1-1, with TRBD1 as a possible D gene (6 bases). The germline V gene encodes CDR1 SGHAT and CDR2 FQNNGV. V was pared by 5 bases and J by 11 bases, with 15 bases between. The CDR3 runs 12 residues. This CDR3 reads CASSPGVFHAFF. The CDR3, as DNA: TGTGCCAGCAGCCCAGGGGTCTTCCACGCTTTCTTT.

The chain couples TRBV11-1 to TRBJ2-7, with D possibly matching TRBD1 (6 bases). Germline CDR1 and CDR2: SGHAT and FQDESV (reference sequence). This CDR3 is built from 15 residues. V gave up 5 bases and J gave up 0 bases, with 14 bases separating them. CDR3 DNA sequence: TGTGCCAGCAGCCCGGGACAATGGAGCTCCTACGAGCAGTACTTC. It encodes CASSPGQWSSYEQYF.

CDR3 DNA: TGCAGCGTTGAAGCCCGGACAGGGTCAGGGCAGCATTTT. It specifies CSVEARTGSGQHF. The chain combines TRBV29-1 with TRBJ1-5, with 8 bases matching TRBD1. The CDR3 runs 13 residues. J gave up 13 bases and V 1 base, and 9 bases lay outside the gene matches. From germline, CDR1 is SQVTM and CDR2 ANQGSEA.

This chain uses TRBV19 with TRBJ1-3; a weak D match, TRBD1 (6 bases). Germline CDR1 LNHDA, CDR2 SQIVND (reference sequence). The CDR3 spans 15 residues. The V end was cut by 1 base, the J end by 0 bases, with 7 bases between. Written as DNA, the CDR3 is TGTGCCAGTAGTATAGGAGGGGGCTCTGGAAACACCATATATTTT. Translated: CASSIGGGSGNTIYF.

The genes are TRBV7-3 and TRBJ2-2, with no clear D. The CDR3 contains 13 residues. Deletions cut 4 bases from V and 6 bases from J, with 9 bases between. Germline values: CDR1 SGHTA, CDR2 FQGTGA. The CDR3: CASSSSIAGELFF. CDR3 coding DNA: TGTGCCAGCAGCTCTAGTATTGCCGGGGAGCTGTTTTTT.